This paragraph reports one T cell receptor beta chain. These data are taken from a study of blood T cell repertoires in COVID-19. The CDR3 length is 17 residues. The germline V gene encodes CDR1 SGHNT and CDR2 YYREEE (reference sequence). The V end was cut by 3 bases, the J end by 8 bases, with 25 bases between. Original processing methods: How many nucleated cells were present was estimated from reference gene primer amplification. Clones were sequenced by immunoSEQ multiplex PCR, and TCRdb holds only the in-frame ones, with some missing. The V and J calls and the clone size are those of that table, but D and trimming were determined from the DNA. The sample includes just under 80,000 clones, about four fifths of them seen just once.

J is TRBJ2-3 and V is TRBV5-4; D perhaps matches TRBD2 (6 bases). Sequencing was carried out using peripheral blood. The receptor was isolated from a woman in her 70s with acute or convalescent COVID-19. The CDR3 reads CASSSWLASREAGTQYF. DNA for the CDR3: TGTGCCAGCAGCTCGTGGCTAGCGAGTAGAGAGGCAGGTACGCAGTATTTT.